This passage covers 20 T cell receptor beta chains from one sample sequenced in a study of T-cell reconstitution after alpha-beta-depleted transplantation in children. Preparing the TCRbeta library involved the use of unique molecular identifiers. TCRdb reprocessed the PCR reads with MiXCR, giving one entry per CDR3 protein. The sample has nearly 200,000 distinct CDR3 sequences, 5.5% to 7% seen once. The specimen comprised PBMCs, sampled before TCRalphabeta/CD19-depleted stem cell transplant. All receptors derive from a girl under three years old with combined immunodeficiency, due to receive a stem cell transplant.

There are many counts of this clonotype. DNA for the CDR3: TGTGCCAGCAGTTTGGGGATTTTTGAAGCTTTCTTT. Protein sequence: CASSLGIFEAFF. The chain uses TRBV12-3 or TRBV12-4 and TRBJ1-1; unclear D gene. The CDR3 is 12 residues long. Trimming left V 3 bases short and J 7 bases short, with 9 bases between.

CDR3 amino acids: CASSPRPGRTYEQYF. The CDR3, as DNA: TGTGCCAGCTCACCAAGGCCGGGACGGACCTACGAGCAGTACTTC. The chain has TRBV18 and TRBJ2-7; possibly TRBD1 or TRBD2 for D (5 bases each). The CDR3 loop spans 15 amino acids. CDR1 and CDR2 from the germline V gene are KGHSH and LQKENI. V lost 2 bases to trimming and J lost 2 bases, with 13 bases between them.

This clonotype was observed at least ten times. This chain uses TRBV24-1 with TRBJ2-7, with TRBD2 identical over 8 bases. Germline V lookup: CDR1 KGHDR, CDR2 SFDVKD. V gave up 8 bases and J gave up 4 bases; unmatched junction bases: 9. The CDR3 is 14 residues long. CDR3: CATKLADLYYEQYF. CDR3 nucleotides: TGTGCCACCAAACTAGCGGACTTATATTACGAGCAGTACTTC.

At least ten counts were recorded for this clonotype. V and J are TRBV20-1 and TRBJ2-7, with D perhaps TRBD1 (5 bases). The CDR3 sequence is 17 residues long. Deletions cut 5 bases from V and 2 bases from J, with 25 bases between. Germline V CDR1 and CDR2: DFQATT, SNEGSKA (reference sequence). The DNA of the CDR3 is TGCAGTGCTCCTTCGAAAGGGTCAGGGCAAACGACCTACGAGCAGTACTTC. Its protein product is CSAPSKGSGQTTYEQYF.

This clonotype has a count of ten or more. The V and J genes are TRBV9 and TRBJ2-3; perhaps TRBD1 as D (5 bases). With 5 bases removed from V and 2 bases from J, the gap between germline ends came to 24 bases. This CDR3 is built from 18 residues. Germline assignment: CDR1 SGDLS and CDR2 YYNGEE. The chain's CDR3 is CASSAALGALRNTDTQYF. The CDR3 bases are TGTGCCAGCAGTGCAGCCCTTGGGGCCCTTAGAAACACAGATACGCAGTATTTT.

This clonotype appeared once. V is TRBV12-3 or TRBV12-4 and J is TRBJ2-3, with a possible D match to TRBD2 (6 bases). The CDR3 is made up of 14 amino acids. Between the trimmed V and J ends, which lost 3 bases and 4 bases, there was a span of 11 bases. The DNA of the CDR3 is TGTGCCAGCAGTTTCTTCGGGAGCTCAGATACGCAGTATTTT. Translation gives CASSFFGSSDTQYF.

This clonotype appeared many times. This chain links TRBV4-3 with TRBJ2-4, with D unclear. Germline CDR1 is LGHNA and CDR2 is YSLEER. This CDR3 region has 14 residues. V dropped 0 bases and J dropped 0 bases, with 3 bases sitting between them. CDR3: CASSQEAAKNIQYF. CDR3 nucleotide sequence: TGCGCCAGCAGCCAAGAGGCAGCCAAAAACATTCAGTACTTC.

This clonotype was found many times. J is TRBJ2-7 and V is TRBV29-1; D might be TRBD2 (5 bases). Between the trimmed V and J ends, which lost 0 bases and 3 bases, there was a span of 12 bases. Germline lookup yields CDR1 SQVTM and CDR2 ANQGSEA. The CDR3 length is 14 residues. CDR3 residues: CSVEDESGIYEQYF. The CDR3 DNA reads as TGCAGCGTTGAAGATGAAAGCGGAATCTACGAGCAGTACTTC.

This clonotype was detected ten times or more. The genes are TRBV9 and TRBJ2-1, with D possibly being TRBD1 (5 bases). There are 17 residues in the CDR3. V lost 3 bases and J lost 3, with 19 bases in between. The germline V gene encodes CDR1 SGDLS and CDR2 YYNGEE. CDR3 loop: CASSEGPGLGHYNEQFF. In nucleotides, the CDR3 is TGTGCCAGCAGCGAGGGTCCAGGGTTAGGGCACTACAATGAGCAGTTCTTC.

This clonotype occurred many times. V is TRBV20-1 and J is TRBJ2-1; 8 bases align to TRBD2. Per the germline V gene, CDR1 is DFQATT and CDR2 is SNEGSKA (reference sequence). The CDR3 runs 14 residues. Trimming cost V 3 bases and J 8 bases; bases outside gene matches: 9. CDR3 in amino acids: CSAREGLEVDEQFF. For the CDR3, the DNA is TGCAGTGCTAGGGAGGGACTAGAGGTTGATGAGCAGTTCTTC.

This clonotype was detected a few times. This chain links TRBV6-1 with TRBJ2-7; TRBD1 aligns across 12 bases. Germline CDR1 reads MNHNS; CDR2 reads SASEGT. This CDR3 is built from 13 residues. Unmatched junction bases numbered 8, after V lost 11 bases and J lost 6 bases. This chain's CDR3 is CACGGQGAGEQYF. The CDR3 DNA reads as TGTGCCTGCGGGGGACAGGGGGCTGGCGAGCAGTACTTC.

V usage is TRBV19 and J usage is TRBJ1-1, with D perhaps TRBD1 (6 bases). V was shortened by 8 bases and J by 3 bases, with 16 bases between the two germline ends. Germline V CDR1 and CDR2: LNHDA, SQIVND (reference sequence). The CDR3 is 14 amino acids. The CDR3 coding sequence is TGTGCCAGTGGATACCAGGGGAGGGACACTGAAGCTTTCTTT. Protein sequence: CASGYQGRDTEAFF.

Ten or more counts support this clonotype. V gene TRBV7-9 combines with J gene TRBJ2-7; a weak D match, TRBD1 (6 bases). The V end lost 7 bases, the J end lost 3 bases, and 13 bases lay between the germline ends. This CDR3 comprises 13 residues. CDR1 is SEHNR and CDR2 is FQNEAQ in the germline V gene (reference sequence). CDR3 amino acids: CASNEQGNYEQYF. The CDR3 DNA reads TGTGCCAGCAACGAACAGGGAAACTACGAGCAGTACTTC. Full variable domain (rest looked up from reference TRBV7-9 and TRBJ2-7): DTGVSQNPRHKITKRGQNVTFRCDPISEHNRLYWYRQTLGQGPEFLTYFQNEAQLEKSRLLSDRFSAERPKGSFSTLEIQRTEQGDSAMYLCASNEQGNYEQYFGPGTRLTVT.

This clonotype occurred a few times. The chain couples TRBV27 to TRBJ2-7; TRBD1 agrees at 10 bases. The CDR3 extends over 16 amino acids. With V trimmed by 6 bases and J by 1 base, 9 bases remained unmatched. Germline CDR1 MNHEY, CDR2 SMNVEV (reference sequence). CDR3 region: CASSFITGQGSYEQYF. In DNA, the CDR3 is TGTGCCAGCAGCTTTATAACGGGACAGGGGTCCTACGAGCAGTACTTC.

This clonotype has at least ten counts. This sequence joins TRBV7-2 and TRBJ2-7, with 7 positions matching TRBD2. This CDR3 is 15 amino acids long. CDR1 is SGHTA and CDR2 is FQGNSA in the germline V gene. With 5 bases clipped from V and 3 bases from J, the junction kept 10 bases outside the gene matches. The CDR3 coding sequence is TGTGCCAGCAGCCCTACCCGGCGGGGGAGCTACGAGCAGTACTTC. Translation gives CASSPTRRGSYEQYF.

This clonotype has at least ten counts. This sequence joins TRBV7-2 and TRBJ1-5; D unclear. CDR1 and CDR2 from the germline V gene are SGHTA and FQGNSA. This CDR3 is 15 amino acids long. The ends were cut back, 4 bases at V and 2 bases at J, with 12 bases in the middle. In DNA form, the CDR3 reads TGTGCCAGCAGCTATTATTACGGAGGCAATCAGCCCCAGCATTTT. This translates into CASSYYYGGNQPQHF.

The chain carries TRBV20-1 and TRBJ1-5, with 8 bases that match TRBD1. The CDR3 extends over 16 amino acids. V gave up 0 bases and J gave up 5 bases; unmatched junction bases: 9. CDR1 and CDR2 from the germline V gene are DFQATT and SNEGSKA (reference sequence). CDR3 sequence: CSARDPRGRMDQPQHF. CDR3 in DNA: TGCAGTGCTAGAGATCCCAGGGGGCGCATGGATCAGCCCCAGCATTTT.

There are many counts of this clonotype. The V gene is TRBV12-3 or TRBV12-4, the J gene TRBJ2-1; D is unclear. Trimming stripped 4 bases from V and 10 bases from J, with 11 bases between. This CDR3 has 12 residues. In DNA form, the CDR3 reads TGTGCCAGCAGTTATATAGTGGACGAGCAGTTCTTC. Translating it yields CASSYIVDEQFF.

This clonotype has a count of ten or more. The chain carries TRBV12-3 or TRBV12-4 and TRBJ2-1; no reliable D call. The CDR3 sequence is 10 residues long. The V end lost 5 bases, the J end lost 7 bases, and 3 bases lay between the germline ends. CDR3 loop: CASSTNEQFF. The CDR3 nucleotides read TGTGCCAGCAGTACTAATGAGCAGTTCTTC.

Ten or more counts support this clonotype. The chain employs TRBV3-1 and TRBJ2-1, with 10 bases lining up with TRBD2. Germline lookup yields CDR1 LGHDT and CDR2 YNNKEL (reference sequence). This CDR3 has 15 amino acids. V shed 7 bases, J shed 5 bases, and the junction held 8 bases outside the gene matches. CDR3 loop: CASTPHLAGDNEQFF. CDR3 sequence (DNA): TGTGCCAGCACGCCACACCTAGCGGGGGACAATGAGCAGTTCTTC.